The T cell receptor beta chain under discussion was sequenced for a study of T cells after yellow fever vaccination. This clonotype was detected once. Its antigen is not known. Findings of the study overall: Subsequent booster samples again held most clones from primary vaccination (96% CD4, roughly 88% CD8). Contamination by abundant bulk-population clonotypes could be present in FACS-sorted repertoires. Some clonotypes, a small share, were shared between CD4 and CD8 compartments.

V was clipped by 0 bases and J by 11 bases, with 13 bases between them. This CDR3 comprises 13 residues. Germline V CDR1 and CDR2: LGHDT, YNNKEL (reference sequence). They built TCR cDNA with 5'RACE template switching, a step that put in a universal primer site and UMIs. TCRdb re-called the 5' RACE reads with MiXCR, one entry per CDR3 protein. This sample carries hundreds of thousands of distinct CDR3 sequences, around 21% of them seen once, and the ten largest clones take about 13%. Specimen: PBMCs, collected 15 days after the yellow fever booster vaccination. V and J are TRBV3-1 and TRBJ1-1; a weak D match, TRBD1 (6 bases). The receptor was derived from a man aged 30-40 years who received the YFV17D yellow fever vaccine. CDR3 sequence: CASSQDQGRGAFF. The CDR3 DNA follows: TGTGCCAGCAGCCAAGATCAGGGGCGAGGGGCTTTCTTT. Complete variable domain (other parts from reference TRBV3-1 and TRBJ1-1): DTAVSQTPKYLVTQMGNDKSIKCEQNLGHDTMYWYKQDSKKFLKIMFSYNNKELIINETVPNRFSPKSPDKAHLNLHINSLELGDSAVYFCASSQDQGRGAFFGQGTRLTVV.